The rows below give T cell receptor beta chains drawn from one sample of a study of blood T cells in healthy people across ages. Each CDR3 protein is one row after TCRdb ran MiXCR on the 5' RACE reads. The sample holds roughly 1.7 million distinct CDR3 sequences, 30% to 40% seen once. Material for sequencing was blood. The receptors originated from a woman aged 30 to 39 in good health. The CDR3 runs from the conserved cysteine through the conserved F or W. The D gene is left open where the match is weak. Only part of the rows carry a size: once, few, many, or a class if the clone is expanded.

v_gene: TRBV6-5
d_gene: .
abundance: .
j_gene: TRBJ2-1
CDR3nt: TGTGCCAGCAGGAAAACCAGCGCACCAAACAATGAGCAGTTCTTC
CDR3aa: CASRKTSAPNNEQFF

v_gene: TRBV6-6
d_gene: .
abundance: few
j_gene: TRBJ2-1
CDR3nt: TGTGCCAGCAGTTACATGGGGCTGGGGTACAATGAGCAGTTCTTC
CDR3aa: CASSYMGLGYNEQFF

v_gene: TRBV12-3/TRBV12-4
d_gene: .
abundance: few
j_gene: TRBJ2-5
CDR3nt: TGTGCCAGCAGTTTTAGTGGGAGTCGAGAGACCCAGTACTTC
CDR3aa: CASSFSGSRETQYF

v_gene: TRBV28
d_gene: .
abundance: .
j_gene: TRBJ2-5
CDR3nt: TGTGCCAGCAGCACCGAGTCCGGGGGCGAGCGGGAGACCCAGTACTTC
CDR3aa: CASSTESGGERETQYF

v_gene: TRBV28
d_gene: .
abundance: .
j_gene: TRBJ2-7
CDR3nt: TGTGCCAGCAGTTTATCCCACCGAAGGAGCTCCTACGAGCAGTACTTC
CDR3aa: CASSLSHRRSSYEQYF

v_gene: TRBV7-9
d_gene: TRBD1
abundance: many
j_gene: TRBJ1-2
CDR3nt: TGTGCCAGCAGCTTAGCCCAGGGGGCTAACTATGGCTACACCTTC
CDR3aa: CASSLAQGANYGYTF

v_gene: TRBV2
d_gene: TRBD1
abundance: .
j_gene: TRBJ1-2
CDR3nt: TGTGTCAGCAGGCAGGGGGGGAGCTACACCTTC
CDR3aa: CVSRQGGSYTF

v_gene: TRBV2
d_gene: .
abundance: few
j_gene: TRBJ2-1
CDR3nt: TGTGCCAGCAAGGGTCCCCTGGAGCAGTTCTTC
CDR3aa: CASKGPLEQFF

v_gene: TRBV20-1
d_gene: .
abundance: .
j_gene: TRBJ2-7
CDR3nt: TGCAGCGCACAGCAAGGAAGGGCGTACGAGCAGTACTTC
CDR3aa: CSAQQGRAYEQYF

v_gene: TRBV20-1
d_gene: .
abundance: few
j_gene: TRBJ2-7
CDR3nt: TGCAGTGCTAGAGATAGACAGGGAGGCGAGCAGTACTTC
CDR3aa: CSARDRQGGEQYF

v_gene: TRBV5-1
d_gene: TRBD2
abundance: few
j_gene: TRBJ2-1
CDR3nt: TGCGCCAGCAGCTTGGGCACTAGCGGGAGAAGTAATGAGCAGTTCTTC
CDR3aa: CASSLGTSGRSNEQFF

v_gene: TRBV2
d_gene: TRBD2
abundance: .
j_gene: TRBJ2-7
CDR3nt: TGTGCCAGCAGTGAAAATGTAGCGGGAGTTTCCAACGAGCAGTACTTC
CDR3aa: CASSENVAGVSNEQYF

v_gene: TRBV5-6
d_gene: .
abundance: .
j_gene: TRBJ2-5
CDR3nt: TGTGCCAGCAGCTCCCAGGTCGGGGACCAAGAGACCCAGTACTTC
CDR3aa: CASSSQVGDQETQYF

v_gene: TRBV5-1
d_gene: TRBD1
abundance: few
j_gene: TRBJ1-2
CDR3nt: TGCGCCAGCAGCTCGAGACAGGGAACGGATGGCTACACCTTC
CDR3aa: CASSSRQGTDGYTF

v_gene: TRBV7-9
d_gene: TRBD1
abundance: .
j_gene: TRBJ2-5
CDR3nt: TGTGCCAGCAGCCGCCGGACAGGGGCGGGAGAGACCCAGTACTTC
CDR3aa: CASSRRTGAGETQYF

v_gene: TRBV30
d_gene: TRBD1
abundance: .
j_gene: TRBJ2-5
CDR3nt: TGTGCCTGGAACAGGGGAGAGACCCAGTACTTC
CDR3aa: CAWNRGETQYF

v_gene: TRBV7-9
d_gene: TRBD2
abundance: .
j_gene: TRBJ2-4
CDR3nt: TGTGCCAGCAGCTACCCAGGACTAGCGGGAGGGAGGGTCAAAAACATTCAGTACTTC
CDR3aa: CASSYPGLAGGRVKNIQYF